This TCR beta chain was obtained from a study of patients and donors after allogeneic stem cell transplantation. This CDR3 is 16 amino acids long. The germline gives CDR1 SGHTA, CDR2 FQGTGA. V gave up 3 bases and J gave up 0 bases, with 14 bases separating them. MiXCR, applied by TCRdb to the RT-PCR reads, yields one record per CDR3 protein. The sample consists of about 24,000 distinct CDR3 sequences, about 42% of them appearing once. The receptor was derived from a human donor who was either an allogeneic HSCT recipient or a stem cell or donor lymphocyte infusion donor (not recorded which). It is not recorded whose cells these are; they may come from a transplant donor. V is TRBV7-3 and J is TRBJ1-1, with D maybe TRBD1 (5 bases). The sample taken for sequencing was blood, either unsorted or a sorted T cell fraction (not recorded which). The CDR3 loop is CASSLGDSNMNTEAFF. The CDR3 DNA reads as TGTGCCAGCAGCTTGGGTGACAGCAACATGAACACTGAAGCTTTCTTT.